This TCR beta chain was found in a study of cytomegalovirus exposure and HLA in healthy donors. As for the study in general: Sequencing of 150 million to 200 million T cells in an earlier analysis found approximately 120 million unique TCR beta sequences.

13 Jbeta primers and 60 Vbeta primers were used for the PCR. Profiling relied on immunoSEQ multiplex PCR, and the TCRdb table lists in-frame clones only, not all of them. This listing includes about 84,000 clones. In the case of this clone: Its antigen is undetermined. Sequence at one end of the junction differs from germline and may be a read error.

Study outcomes and limitations: Three chains linked to CMV were shown in vitro to be specific for CMV antigens.

The CDR3 is 15 residues long. The germline V gene encodes CDR1 SGHTA and CDR2 FQGNSA. V and J are TRBV7-2 and TRBJ1-1, with D possibly being TRBD1 (5 bases). The receptor comes from a man aged 45 to 65 in good health and CMV-seronegative. Input material: PBMCs. CDR3 residues: CASSLEPRVKTEAFF. CDR3 DNA sequence: TGTGCCAGCAGCTTAGAGCCCAGGGTGAAGACTGAAGCTTTCTTT.